The TCR beta chain under discussion was sequenced for a study of T cell repertoires in cytomegalovirus infection (dated by TCRdb to about 2019). The study in broad terms: The peptide stimulations were aimed at well-studied HLA-B-restricted epitopes as well as recently identified HLA-C-restricted CMV epitopes, whose presentation resists viral immunomodulation. Donor HLA type was relevant to the analysis, as public TCR beta signatures indicated carriage of CMV infection together with the matching HLA type. Study-wide conclusions, independent of this receptor: The ex vivo response was dominated by HLA-C-restricted CMV-specific TCR beta clonotypes, which also provided the single most frequent clonotype in two of eight donors. In both this cohort and an independent approximately 400-donor cohort, the cumulative frequency of public TCR beta family members distinguished carriers of CMV infection plus the relevant HLA type.

V is cut by 3 bases and J by 4 bases, and the space between the germline ends is 13 bases. Taken from cysteine to phenylalanine, the CDR3 has 15 residues. The DNA shown is the 45-base CDR3, in frame from base 1. Many counts were recorded for this clonotype. Its antigen is unknown. The record has no base qualities; no much larger clone is one base away. The sequencing machine was an Illumina HiSeq 1500. TCRdb itself trimmed the public reads at Q25 with fastp, ran MiXCR and retained productive beta chains. Rows with a matching CDR3 protein are joined into one entry that keeps the most common DNA and genes. The sample table lists about 310,000 distinct CDR3 sequences, more than 20% of them with a count of one. The top ten clonotypes cover roughly 13% of the sample. In light of the paper, this sample's treatment or condition label describes: in vitro stimulation with specific CMV peptide epitopes to enrich CMV-specific T cells.

Sample: cultured PBMCs, taken from culture after CMV antigen stimulation. This clonotype was sampled from a human donor in good health (CMV status not recorded). Some clones in this sample may be carry-over from other donors' samples. The sequence joins TRBV12-3 or TRBV12-4 to TRBJ1-5, with the identity of the D gene unclear. In nucleotide form, the sequence is TGTGCCAGCAGTTTCCGGGCGGGTTCAAATCAGCCCCAGCATTTT. It translates as CASSFRAGSNQPQHF.